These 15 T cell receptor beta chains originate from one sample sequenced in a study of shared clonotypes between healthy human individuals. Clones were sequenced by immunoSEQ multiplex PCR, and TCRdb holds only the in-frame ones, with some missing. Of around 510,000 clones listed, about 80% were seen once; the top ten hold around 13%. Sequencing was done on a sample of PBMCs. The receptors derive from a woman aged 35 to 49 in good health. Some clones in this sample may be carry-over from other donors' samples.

The CDR3 loop reads CASSWGLASTDTQYF. The CDR3 DNA reads TGTGCCAGCAGCTGGGGACTCGCTAGCACAGATACGCAGTATTTT. This chain links TRBV5-5 with TRBJ2-3; D possibly corresponds to TRBD2 (6 bases). The CDR3 loop spans 15 amino acids. Trimming cost V 3 bases and J 0 bases, with 11 bases left between them. Germline-derived CDR1 and CDR2 are SGHKS and YYEKEE (reference sequence).

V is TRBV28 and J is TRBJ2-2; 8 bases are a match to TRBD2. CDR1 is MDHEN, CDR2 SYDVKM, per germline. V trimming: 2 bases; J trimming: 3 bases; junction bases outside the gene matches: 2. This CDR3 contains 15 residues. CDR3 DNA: TGTGCCAGCAGTTTAACTAGCGGTTACACCGGGGAGCTGTTTTTT. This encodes CASSLTSGYTGELFF.

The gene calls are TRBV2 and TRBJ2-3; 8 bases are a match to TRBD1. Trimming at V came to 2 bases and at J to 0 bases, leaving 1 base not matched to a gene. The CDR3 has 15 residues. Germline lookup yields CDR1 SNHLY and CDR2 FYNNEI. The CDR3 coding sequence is TGTGCCAGCAGTGAAAGGACAGGGAGCACAGATACGCAGTATTTT. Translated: CASSERTGSTDTQYF. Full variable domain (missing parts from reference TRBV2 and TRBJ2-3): EPEVTQTPSHQVTQMGQEVILRCVPISNHLYFYWYRQILGQKVEFLVSFYNNEISEKSEIFDDQFSVERPDGSNFTLKIRSTKLEDSAMYFCASSERTGSTDTQYFGPGTRLTVL.

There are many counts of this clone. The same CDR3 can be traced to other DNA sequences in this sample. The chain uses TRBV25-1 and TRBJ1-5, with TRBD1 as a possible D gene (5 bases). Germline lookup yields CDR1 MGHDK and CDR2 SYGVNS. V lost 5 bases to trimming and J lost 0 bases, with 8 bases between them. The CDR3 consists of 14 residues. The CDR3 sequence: CASSTGTSNQPQHF. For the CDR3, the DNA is TGTGCCAGCAGTACGGGGACTAGCAATCAGCCCCAGCATTTT.

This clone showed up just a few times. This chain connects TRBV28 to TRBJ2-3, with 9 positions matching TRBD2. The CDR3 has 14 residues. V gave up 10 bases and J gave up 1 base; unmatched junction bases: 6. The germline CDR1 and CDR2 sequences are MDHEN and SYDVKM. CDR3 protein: CATAGGPGTDTQYF. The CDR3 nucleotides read TGTGCCACGGCGGGAGGGCCCGGCACAGATACGCAGTATTTT.

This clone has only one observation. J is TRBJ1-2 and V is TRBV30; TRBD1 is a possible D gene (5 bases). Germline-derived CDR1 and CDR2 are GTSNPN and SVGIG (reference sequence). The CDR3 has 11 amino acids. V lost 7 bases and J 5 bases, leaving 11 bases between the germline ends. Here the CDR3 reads CASQGRYGYTF. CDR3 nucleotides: TGTGCCTCTCAGGGACGATATGGCTACACCTTC.

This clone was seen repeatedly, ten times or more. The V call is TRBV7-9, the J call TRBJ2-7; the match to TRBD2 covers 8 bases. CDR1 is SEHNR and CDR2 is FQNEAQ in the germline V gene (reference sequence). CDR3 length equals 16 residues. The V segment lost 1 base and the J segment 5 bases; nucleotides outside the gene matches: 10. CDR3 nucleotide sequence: TGTGCCAGCAGCTTAGGGACGGGGGGGCCGGTAGACGAGCAGTACTTC. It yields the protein CASSLGTGGPVDEQYF.

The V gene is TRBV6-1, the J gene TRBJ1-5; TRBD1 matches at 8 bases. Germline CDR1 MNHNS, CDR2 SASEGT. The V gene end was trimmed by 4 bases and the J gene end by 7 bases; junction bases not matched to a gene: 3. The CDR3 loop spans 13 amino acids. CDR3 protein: CASSGSGGQPQHF. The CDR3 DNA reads TGTGCCAGCAGTGGTTCAGGGGGCCAGCCCCAGCATTTT.

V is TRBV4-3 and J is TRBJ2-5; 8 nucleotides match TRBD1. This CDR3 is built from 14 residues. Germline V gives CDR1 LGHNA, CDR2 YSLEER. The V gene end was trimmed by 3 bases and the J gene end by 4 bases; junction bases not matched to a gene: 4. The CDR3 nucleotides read TGCGCCAGCAGCCAGACTACAGGGGGAGAGACCCAGTACTTC. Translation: CASSQTTGGETQYF.

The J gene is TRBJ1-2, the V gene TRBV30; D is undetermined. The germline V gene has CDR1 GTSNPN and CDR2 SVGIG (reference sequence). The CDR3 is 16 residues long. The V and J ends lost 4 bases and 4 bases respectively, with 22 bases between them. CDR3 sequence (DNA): TGTGCCTGGAATAGTGGGTCTCGGCCCCTCTTCTATGGCTACACCTTC. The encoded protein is CAWNSGSRPLFYGYTF.

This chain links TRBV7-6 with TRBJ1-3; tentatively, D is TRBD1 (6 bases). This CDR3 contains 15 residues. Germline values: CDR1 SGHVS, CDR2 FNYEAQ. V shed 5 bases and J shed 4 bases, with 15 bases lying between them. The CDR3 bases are TGTGCCAGCAGCCCACCGGGGGGGCGAGGAAACACCATATATTTT. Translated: CASSPPGGRGNTIYF.

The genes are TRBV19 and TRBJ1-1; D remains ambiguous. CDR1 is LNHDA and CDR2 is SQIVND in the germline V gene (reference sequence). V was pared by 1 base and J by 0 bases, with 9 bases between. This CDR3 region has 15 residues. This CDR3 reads CASSIGPGMNTEAFF. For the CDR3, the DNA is TGTGCCAGTAGTATAGGGCCGGGGATGAACACTGAAGCTTTCTTT.

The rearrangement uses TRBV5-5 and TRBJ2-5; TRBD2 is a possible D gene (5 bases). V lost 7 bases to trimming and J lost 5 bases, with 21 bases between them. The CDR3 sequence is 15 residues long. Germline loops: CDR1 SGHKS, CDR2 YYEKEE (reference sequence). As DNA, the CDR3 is TGTGCCAGCCAGCGGCTCCCGTCAGGACTTGAGACCCAGTACTTC. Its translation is CASQRLPSGLETQYF.

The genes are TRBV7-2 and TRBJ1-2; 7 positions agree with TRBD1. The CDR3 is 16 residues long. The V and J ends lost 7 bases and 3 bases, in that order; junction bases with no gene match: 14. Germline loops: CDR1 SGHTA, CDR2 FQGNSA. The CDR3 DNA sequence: TGTGCCAGCAATCCAAGGCCAACAGGGGCGCACTATGGCTACACCTTC. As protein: CASNPRPTGAHYGYTF.

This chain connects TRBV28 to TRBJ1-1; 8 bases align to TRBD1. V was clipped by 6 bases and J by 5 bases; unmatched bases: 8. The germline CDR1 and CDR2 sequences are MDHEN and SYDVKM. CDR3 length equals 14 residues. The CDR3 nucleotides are TGTGCCAGCAGGGACAGGGCCCAGGGGACTGAAGCTTTCTTT. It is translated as CASRDRAQGTEAFF.